The entry that follows covers one T cell receptor beta chain sequence. The sample belongs to a study of identical twins. Deletions cut 0 bases from V and 3 bases from J, with 9 bases between. Germline CDR1 is LNHNV and CDR2 is YYDKDF (reference sequence). CDR3 length: 15 amino acids. TCRdb re-called the 5' RACE reads through MiXCR, storing one row per CDR3 protein. Found here are approximately 350,000 distinct CDR3 sequences, about 12% of them singletons; the top ten hold approximately 7.9%. The same sample was also studied in work on yellow fever vaccine responses in identical twins.

This chain links TRBV15 with TRBJ2-1; D remains ambiguous. The TCR originated in a woman aged 18-29 years in good health. Sequences were obtained from CD8+ T cells sorted from blood. CDR3 DNA: TGTGCCACCAGCAGAGATGGGCTAGTCTACAATGAGCAGTTCTTC. This translates into CATSRDGLVYNEQFF.